Listed here are 27 T cell receptor beta chains from one sample, sequenced in a study of response to subunit inactivated influenza vaccine. TCRdb ran MiXCR on the RT-PCR reads and lists one entry per CDR3 protein. Of 630,000 or so distinct CDR3 sequences listed, roughly 14% were seen once; the top ten hold under 14%. This material consisted of PBMCs from blood, taken about 11 days after vaccination. These receptors all come from a man aged 45 to 65 who received an inactivated influenza vaccine.

This clonotype was detected a few times. The J gene is TRBJ1-1, the V gene TRBV28, with a weak D call TRBD1 (6 bases). The CDR3 has 14 residues. V was clipped by 5 bases and J by 4 bases, with 14 bases between them. Looked up from germline, CDR1 is MDHEN and CDR2 is SYDVKM. This chain's CDR3 is CASSPTNRVTEAFF. The CDR3 DNA follows: TGTGCCAGCAGTCCTACTAACAGGGTCACTGAAGCTTTCTTT.

This clonotype was detected a few times. The rearrangement uses TRBV7-9 and TRBJ2-1, with a weak D call TRBD1 (6 bases). CDR3 length: 13 residues. The ends were cut back, 3 bases at V and 10 bases at J, with 13 bases in the middle. Germline CDR1 SEHNR, CDR2 FQNEAQ (reference sequence). As DNA, the CDR3 is TGTGCCAGCAGCTTCTCAGGGGAATCCGAGCAGTTCTTC. It codes for CASSFSGESEQFF.

J is TRBJ1-1 and V is TRBV20-1; 7 nucleotides agree with TRBD1. CDR1 is DFQATT and CDR2 is SNEGSKA in the germline V gene (reference sequence). V gave up 1 base and J gave up 2 bases; unmatched junction bases: 7. The CDR3 sequence is 15 residues long. The CDR3 region is CSARARQGYNTEAFF. In DNA, the CDR3 is TGCAGTGCTAGAGCCCGACAGGGATATAACACTGAAGCTTTCTTT.

This clonotype was seen only a few times. This chain joins TRBV29-1 and TRBJ2-2, with D tentatively TRBD2 (7 bases). V lost 4 bases to trimming and J lost 3 bases, with 12 bases between them. The CDR3 extends over 14 amino acids. Germline V CDR1 and CDR2: SQVTM, ANQGSEA. CDR3: CSVVGGAHTGELFF. CDR3 sequence (DNA): TGCAGCGTTGTAGGGGGGGCACACACCGGGGAGCTGTTTTTT.

The chain uses TRBV20-1 and TRBJ1-2; D perhaps matches TRBD1 (6 bases). Per the germline V gene, CDR1 is DFQATT and CDR2 is SNEGSKA (reference sequence). Trimming left V 5 bases short and J 6 bases short, with 22 bases between. The CDR3 runs to 15 residues. The CDR3 bases are TGCAGTGCTCCTCTGACTCTTCAGGGGCAGGATGGCTACACCTTC. This gives the protein CSAPLTLQGQDGYTF.

This clonotype was counted a few times. The chain has TRBV28 and TRBJ2-1, with 8 bases aligning to TRBD1. Germline V gene sequence: CDR1 MDHEN, CDR2 SYDVKM. The CDR3 has 14 amino acids. With 5 bases clipped from V and 7 bases from J, the junction kept 7 bases outside the gene matches. CDR3 DNA sequence: TGTGCCAGCAGTCCGGCGGACAGGGCTAATGAGCAGTTCTTC. As protein: CASSPADRANEQFF.

This chain uses TRBV27 with TRBJ2-2; D unresolved. CDR1 and CDR2 (germline): MNHEY, SMNVEV (reference sequence). The V and J ends lost 7 bases and 5 bases respectively, with 11 bases between them. This CDR3 has 13 amino acids. The CDR3 DNA sequence: TGTGCCAGCAAGGGCGGTGGGACCGGGGAGCTGTTTTTT. Translated: CASKGGGTGELFF.

This clonotype was found a few times. The chain carries TRBV7-9 and TRBJ2-2, with D possibly TRBD2 on 6 matching bases. Deletions cut 5 bases from V and 0 bases from J, with 13 bases between. CDR3 length: 16 amino acids. The germline gives CDR1 SEHNR, CDR2 FQNEAQ (reference sequence). The CDR3 loop is CASSPLVAANTGELFF. The CDR3 DNA sequence: TGTGCCAGCAGCCCCTTGGTAGCGGCGAACACCGGGGAGCTGTTTTTT.

This clonotype was counted ten times or more. The chain is built from TRBV7-2 and TRBJ2-3, with TRBD2 as a possible D gene (7 bases). Germline V gene lookup returns CDR1 SGHTA and CDR2 FQGNSA. Trimming took 1 base from V and 4 from J, leaving 12 bases between them. The CDR3 is 15 residues long. The CDR3 sequence: CASSLEGGPADTQYF. CDR3 sequence (DNA): TGTGCCAGCAGCTTAGAGGGGGGGCCGGCAGATACGCAGTATTTT.

This clonotype was counted only a few times. The chain couples TRBV28 to TRBJ2-1; D remains ambiguous. The CDR3 length is 15 residues. V lost 5 bases to trimming and J lost 8 bases, with 19 bases between them. CDR1 and CDR2 from the germline V gene are MDHEN and SYDVKM. CDR3 in amino acids: CASSPWAVIWDEQFF. CDR3 coding DNA: TGTGCCAGCAGTCCATGGGCGGTGATCTGGGATGAGCAGTTCTTC.

This clonotype was seen only a few times. This chain links TRBV6-2 or TRBV6-3 with TRBJ2-1; perhaps TRBD2 as D (5 bases). The CDR3 runs 15 residues. Germline assignment: CDR1 MNHEY and CDR2 SVGEGT. Trimming removed 2 bases at V and 7 bases at J, with 15 bases between. The CDR3 DNA follows: TGTGCCAGCAGTTACCCTTTCGAGGGCTATAATGAGCAGTTCTTC. Amino acids: CASSYPFEGYNEQFF.

There are a few counts of this clonotype. J is TRBJ1-4 and V is TRBV20-1; a possible D gene is TRBD1 (5 bases). The V end lost 6 bases, the J end lost 3 bases, and 20 bases lay between the germline ends. Germline V gene sequence: CDR1 DFQATT, CDR2 SNEGSKA (reference sequence). There are 16 residues in the CDR3. The chain's CDR3 is CSAPAGGGQANEKLFF. CDR3 bases: TGCAGTGCCCCAGCGGGGGGGGGTCAGGCTAATGAAAAACTGTTTTTT.

The chain carries TRBV20-1 and TRBJ2-1; D unclear. Looked up from germline, CDR1 is DFQATT and CDR2 is SNEGSKA (reference sequence). Trimming took 5 bases from V and 5 from J, leaving 13 bases between them. CDR3 length: 13 residues. CDR3 in amino acids: CSAASVTNNEQFF. CDR3 nucleotides: TGCAGTGCTGCCTCTGTCACGAACAATGAGCAGTTCTTC.

This clonotype occurred a few times. The J gene is TRBJ2-7, the V gene TRBV5-4; 16 nucleotides line up with TRBD2. Germline trimming cut 0 bases from V and 2 bases from J; bases unmatched to any gene: 11. Germline V gene sequence: CDR1 SGHNT, CDR2 YYREEE (reference sequence). This CDR3 region has 20 residues. Here the CDR3 DNA reads TGTGCCAGCAGCTTGGCCCCACCGGGACTAGCGGGAGGGTGGCCCTACGAGCAGTACTTC. This gives the protein CASSLAPPGLAGGWPYEQYF.

This clonotype was found a few times. The J gene is TRBJ1-1, the V gene TRBV15; D is perhaps TRBD1 (6 bases). The CDR3 length is 17 residues. The germline V gene encodes CDR1 LNHNV and CDR2 YYDKDF (reference sequence). Deletions cut 8 bases from V and 6 bases from J, with 28 bases between. The CDR3 DNA is TGTGCCACCGGGAGATTGGGGGCGTTCGGAGAACTCTCTGAAGCTTTCTTT. This encodes CATGRLGAFGELSEAFF.

The chain employs TRBV3-1 and TRBJ1-1; tentatively, D is TRBD1 (6 bases). The V gene's germline CDR1 is LGHDT and CDR2 YNNKEL (reference sequence). Trimming shortened V by 8 bases and J by 1 base, and 17 bases separated the two germline ends. This CDR3 has 15 amino acids. In DNA form, the CDR3 reads TGTGCCAGCTCAACGAGACAGGCCTCGAACACTGAAGCTTTCTTT. Translating it yields CASSTRQASNTEAFF. Complete variable domain (other parts from reference TRBV3-1 and TRBJ1-1): DTAVSQTPKYLVTQMGNDKSIKCEQNLGHDTMYWYKQDSKKFLKIMFSYNNKELIINETVPNRFSPKSPDKAHLNLHINSLELGDSAVYFCASSTRQASNTEAFFGQGTRLTVV.

This clonotype was found many times. This sequence joins TRBV29-1 and TRBJ2-4; the D gene is possibly TRBD2 (5 bases). The CDR3 spans 12 residues. Germline CDR1 reads SQVTM; CDR2 reads ANQGSEA. Trimming removed 3 bases from V and 10 bases from J, with 13 bases in between. The CDR3 is CSVDRESGIQYF. The CDR3 DNA is TGCAGCGTTGATAGGGAGAGTGGGATTCAGTACTTC.

The chain couples TRBV28 to TRBJ2-5; D gene ambiguous. This CDR3 spans 14 amino acids. CDR1 is MDHEN and CDR2 is SYDVKM in the germline V gene. Trimming pared 3 bases from V and 4 bases from J, leaving 12 bases between. The CDR3 DNA reads TGTGCCAGCAGTTTGAGACTCATTGCAGAGACCCAGTACTTC. Translated, it gives CASSLRLIAETQYF.

The chain recombines TRBV18 with TRBJ1-6; 9 bases map to TRBD1. The CDR3 is made up of 15 amino acids. Per germline, CDR1 KGHSH and CDR2 LQKENI. The ends lost 5 bases at V and 9 bases at J; junction bases unmatched: 8. This chain's CDR3 is CASSTEQGASSPLHF. The DNA for the CDR3 is TGTGCCAGCTCAACCGAACAGGGGGCAAGTTCACCCCTCCACTTT.

The table lists this clonotype with many counts. The CDR3 DNA reads TGTGCCACAGGGAGGAGCTCCTACGAGCAGTACTTC. This codes for CATGRSSYEQYF. The chain carries TRBV7-9 and TRBJ2-7, with D possibly TRBD2 on 6 matching bases. The CDR3 consists of 12 residues. Trimming took 10 bases from V and 0 from J, leaving 10 bases between them. Germline CDR1 and CDR2: SEHNR and FQNEAQ (reference sequence).

This clonotype has more than one count but fewer than ten. The V call is TRBV29-1, the J call TRBJ2-1; 9 bases align to TRBD1. Germline loops: CDR1 SQVTM, CDR2 ANQGSEA. J gave up 7 bases and V 5 bases, and 12 bases lay outside the gene matches. CDR3 size: 15 residues. The CDR3 sequence is CSVPTAGTGWNEQFF. The CDR3, as DNA: TGCAGCGTTCCCACCGCCGGGACAGGGTGGAATGAGCAGTTCTTC.

This clonotype was recorded a few times. J is TRBJ1-2 and V is TRBV7-2; D ambiguous. The V gene's germline CDR1 is SGHTA and CDR2 FQGNSA. V dropped 2 bases and J dropped 2 bases, with 9 bases sitting between them. This CDR3 region has 14 residues. The CDR3 coding sequence is TGTGCCAGCAGCTTAATCGGAGGGAACTATGGCTACACCTTC. It encodes CASSLIGGNYGYTF.

This clonotype appeared once. The V and J genes are TRBV5-4 and TRBJ2-3; 10 bases agree with TRBD1. The CDR3 has 16 residues. V lost 4 bases and J lost 4; bases outside the gene matches: 9. Germline V CDR1 and CDR2: SGHNT, YYREEE (reference sequence). The CDR3 bases are TGTGCCAGCAGCCTAAGGACAGGGGGTAGCGCAGATACGCAGTATTTT. Translated, it gives CASSLRTGGSADTQYF.

This clonotype was picked up many times. The rearrangement uses TRBV7-2 and TRBJ1-2, with a weak D call TRBD1 (6 bases). This CDR3 comprises 15 residues. V lost 0 bases to trimming and J lost 2 bases, with 10 bases between them. CDR1 SGHTA and CDR2 FQGNSA come from the germline V gene. CDR3 sequence reads: CASSLATGSNYGYTF. The DNA of the CDR3 is TGTGCCAGCAGCTTAGCAACAGGGTCAAACTATGGCTACACCTTC.

This chain joins TRBV20-1 and TRBJ1-6, with unresolved D. The V and J ends lost 6 bases and 5 bases respectively, with 17 bases between them. CDR3 length equals 15 residues. The germline V gene has CDR1 DFQATT and CDR2 SNEGSKA (reference sequence). As DNA, the CDR3 is TGCAGTGCCTCTCGACCCGGGCAGAATAATTCACCCCTCCACTTT. Protein sequence: CSASRPGQNNSPLHF.

In this sample, this clonotype turned up many times. The rearrangement uses TRBV3-1 and TRBJ1-5; D remains ambiguous. This CDR3 has 13 amino acids. V was cut by 1 base and J by 1 base, with 2 bases left in between. Germline CDR1 reads LGHDT; CDR2 reads YNNKEL (reference sequence). As DNA, the CDR3 is TGTGCCAGCAGCCAAGCCAGCAATCAGCCCCAGCATTTT. Translation: CASSQASNQPQHF.

DNA of the CDR3: TGTGCCAGCAGTTACGAGGCGGGGGGTCAAGAGACCCAGTACTTC. Protein sequence: CASSYEAGGQETQYF. The gene calls are TRBV6-5 and TRBJ2-5, with TRBD2 identical over 8 bases. The V gene end was trimmed by 2 bases and the J gene end by 2 bases; junction bases not matched to a gene: 4. CDR1 and CDR2 (germline): MNHEY, SVGAGI. The CDR3 length is 15 residues.